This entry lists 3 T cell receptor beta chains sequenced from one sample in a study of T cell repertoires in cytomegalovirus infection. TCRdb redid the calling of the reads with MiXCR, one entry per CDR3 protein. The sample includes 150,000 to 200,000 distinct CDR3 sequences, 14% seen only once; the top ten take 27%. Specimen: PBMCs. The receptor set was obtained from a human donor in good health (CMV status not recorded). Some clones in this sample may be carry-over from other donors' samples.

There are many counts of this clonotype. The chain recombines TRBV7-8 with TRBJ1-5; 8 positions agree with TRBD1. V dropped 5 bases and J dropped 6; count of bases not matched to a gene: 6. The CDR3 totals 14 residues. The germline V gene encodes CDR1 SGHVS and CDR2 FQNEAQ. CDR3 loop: CASSRQGIGQPQHF. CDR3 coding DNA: TGTGCCAGCAGCCGACAGGGGATTGGTCAGCCCCAGCATTTT.

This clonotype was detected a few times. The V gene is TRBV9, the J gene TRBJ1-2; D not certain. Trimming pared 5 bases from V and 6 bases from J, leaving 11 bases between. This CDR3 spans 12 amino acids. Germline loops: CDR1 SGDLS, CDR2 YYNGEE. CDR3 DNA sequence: TGTGCCAGCAGGACTGCGGCCGATGGCTACACCTTC. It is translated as CASRTAADGYTF.

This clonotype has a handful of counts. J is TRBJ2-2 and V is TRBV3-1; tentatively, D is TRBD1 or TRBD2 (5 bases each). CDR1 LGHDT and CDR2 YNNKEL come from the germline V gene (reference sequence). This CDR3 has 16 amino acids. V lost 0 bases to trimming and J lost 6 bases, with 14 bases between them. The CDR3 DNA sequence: TGTGCCAGCAGCCAAGATCGAGGGACCGTTCCCGGGGAGCTGTTTTTT. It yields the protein CASSQDRGTVPGELFF. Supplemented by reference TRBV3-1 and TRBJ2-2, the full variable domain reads DTAVSQTPKYLVTQMGNDKSIKCEQNLGHDTMYWYKQDSKKFLKIMFSYNNKELIINETVPNRFSPKSPDKAHLNLHINSLELGDSAVYFCASSQDRGTVPGELFFGEGSRLTVL.